This T cell receptor (beta chain) was recorded in a study of breast tumors, draining lymph nodes, adjacent tissues. General study results and limits: Tumors had less TCR diversity than lymph nodes, more than nontumor tissue. Compared with basal-like, luminal-like tumors shared significantly more repertoire with nontumor tissue.

TCRdb recomputed calls from the multiplex PCR reads with MiXCR, one row per CDR3 protein. This table holds about 230,000 distinct CDR3 sequences, 32% found once. The V and J ends lost 8 bases and 3 bases, in that order; junction bases with no gene match: 7. The CDR3 is 13 amino acids. Germline CDR1 is MDHEN and CDR2 is SYDVKM. Of note for this clonotype: Its specificity is unknown.

Samples came from axillary lymph nodes draining the breast cancer. The chain recombines TRBV28 with TRBJ2-7; 7 positions match TRBD1. The specimen sequenced was axillary lymph node tissue. This TCR was recovered from a female donor with breast cancer. Some clones in this sample may be carry-over from other donors' samples. The CDR3 DNA reads TGTGCCAGCGGGACAGCTGGCCTCTACGAGCAGTACTTC. It encodes CASGTAGLYEQYF.